The 22 T cell receptor beta chains below were found in one sample sequenced in a study of blood T cell repertoires in COVID-19. The repertoire was sequenced with immunoSEQ multiplex PCR; TCRdb's copy has only in-frame clones and lacks some. The sample includes about 210,000 clones, 88% of them seen just once. The sequenced material came from peripheral blood. Every receptor here comes from a man between 70 and 80 years old with acute or convalescent COVID-19.

This chain links TRBV2 with TRBJ1-5; 11 bases are a match to TRBD1. Trimming removed 5 bases from V and 7 bases from J; junction bases left unmatched: 4. This CDR3 comprises 14 residues. Per the germline V gene, CDR1 is SNHLY and CDR2 is FYNNEI. Here the CDR3 reads CASSSGTGGQPQHF. The CDR3 DNA reads TGTGCCAGCAGTTCCGGGACAGGGGGACAGCCCCAGCATTTT.

The V gene is TRBV11-1, the J gene TRBJ1-6; 7 nucleotides line up with TRBD1. The CDR3 is made up of 13 amino acids. Germline CDR1 and CDR2: SGHAT and FQDESV (reference sequence). The J segment lost 14 bases and the V segment lost 2 bases, leaving 6 bases of the junction unmatched. The chain's CDR3 is CASSLRDRSSLHF. CDR3 DNA: TGTGCCAGCAGCTTAAGGGACAGATCGTCCCTCCACTTT.

CDR3 coding DNA: TGTGCCAGCTCAGAAGAGCTAACGCACACAGATACGCAGTATTTT. Its protein is CASSEELTHTDTQYF. This chain uses TRBV18 with TRBJ2-3; D is uncertain. Trimming took 5 bases from V and 2 from J, leaving 14 bases between them. Germline CDR1 KGHSH, CDR2 LQKENI. The CDR3 is 15 residues long.

The rearrangement links TRBV6-5 to TRBJ1-4; 8 nucleotides line up with TRBD1. V lost 6 bases, J lost 8 bases, and 8 bases stayed unmatched. In germline, CDR1 is MNHEY, CDR2 SVGAGI. This CDR3 has 14 residues. The CDR3 region is CASRSTGAEEKLFF. The CDR3 coding sequence is TGTGCCAGCAGGTCGACAGGGGCCGAGGAAAAACTGTTTTTT.

This CDR3 reads CASSRTSSTDTQYF. CDR3 in DNA: TGTGCCAGCAGCCGTACTTCTAGCACAGATACGCAGTATTTT. The chain recombines TRBV7-3 with TRBJ2-3; D is undetermined. The CDR3 covers 14 residues. Between the trimmed V and J ends, which lost 5 bases and 0 bases, there was a span of 9 bases. CDR1 SGHTA and CDR2 FQGTGA come from the germline V gene.

The chain couples TRBV20-1 to TRBJ2-5, with a tentative D call TRBD2 (5 bases). Germline loops: CDR1 DFQATT, CDR2 SNEGSKA (reference sequence). V lost 4 bases, J lost 8 bases, and 11 bases lay in between. CDR3 length: 11 amino acids. CDR3 sequence reads: CSAIPSGTQYF. The CDR3 nucleotides read TGCAGTGCTATCCCCAGCGGCACCCAGTACTTC.

The CDR3, as DNA: TGTGCCAGCAGCGCCGGGAGCATCTACGAGCAGTACTTC. Residues: CASSAGSIYEQYF. The chain has TRBV7-2 and TRBJ2-7, with a possible D match to TRBD2 (6 bases). Germline V gene sequence: CDR1 SGHTA, CDR2 FQGNSA. Trimming cost V 5 bases and J 3 bases, with 11 bases left between them. The length of the CDR3 is 13 residues.

This clone was counted a single time. The rearrangement uses TRBV3-1 (or the pseudogene TRBV3-2) and TRBJ2-1; D remains unclear. Germline values: CDR1 LGHDT, CDR2 YNNKEL (reference sequence). V lost 1 base and J 10 bases, leaving 8 bases between the germline ends. This CDR3 is 12 amino acids long. The CDR3 region has the DNA TGTGCCAGCAGCCAAGTTTCAGTCGAGCAGTTCTTC. This gives the protein CASSQVSVEQFF.

The gene calls are TRBV20-1 and TRBJ2-1, with 8 bases identical to TRBD1. The CDR3 runs to 15 residues. The V gene's germline CDR1 is DFQATT and CDR2 SNEGSKA (reference sequence). The V segment lost 3 bases and the J segment 0 bases; nucleotides outside the gene matches: 4. CDR3 sequence reads: CSASRTGGSYNEQFF. In DNA, the CDR3 is TGCAGTGCTAGTAGAACAGGGGGCTCCTACAATGAGCAGTTCTTC.

This chain uses TRBV28 with TRBJ1-1; maybe TRBD1 (5 bases). Germline-derived CDR1 and CDR2 are MDHEN and SYDVKM. The V end lost 8 bases, the J end lost 7 bases, and 14 bases lay between the germline ends. The CDR3 is 12 residues long. CDR3 sequence (DNA): TGTGCCAGCTGTCTCCTGGGGGGTGAAGCTTTCTTT. Protein sequence: CASCLLGGEAFF.

The J gene is TRBJ2-1, the V gene TRBV9; 11 nucleotides align to TRBD2. The V and J ends lost 4 bases and 2 bases, in that order; junction bases with no gene match: 5. The CDR3 runs to 16 residues. CDR1 and CDR2 from the germline V gene are SGDLS and YYNGEE. The CDR3 reads CASSFLAGGTYNEQFF. The DNA of the CDR3 is TGTGCCAGCAGCTTCCTAGCGGGAGGAACCTACAATGAGCAGTTCTTC.

The J gene is TRBJ1-4, the V gene TRBV2, with TRBD1 matching 9 bases. Trimming at V came to 6 bases and at J to 7 bases, leaving 9 bases not matched to a gene. The V gene's germline CDR1 is SNHLY and CDR2 FYNNEI. The CDR3 covers 15 residues. The CDR3 DNA sequence: TGTGCCAGCAGAGATTCCGGGACAGGGCGTGAAAAACTGTTTTTT. This gives the protein CASRDSGTGREKLFF.

This rearrangement joins TRBV7-8 to TRBJ2-1; no definite D call. The CDR3 totals 14 residues. V dropped 3 bases and J dropped 4 bases, with 10 bases sitting between them. CDR1 SGHVS and CDR2 FQNEAQ come from the germline V gene. This CDR3 is CASSFPQDYNEQFF. CDR3 DNA: TGTGCCAGCAGCTTTCCCCAGGATTACAATGAGCAGTTCTTC. Variable domain in full (rest from reference TRBV7-8 and TRBJ2-1): GAGVSQSPRYKVAKRGQDVALRCDPISGHVSLFWYQQALGQGPEFLTYFQNEAQLDKSGLPSDRFFAERPEGSVSTLKIQRTQQEDSAVYLCASSFPQDYNEQFFGPGTRLTVL.

Comment on this clone: Other DNA sequences from this sample encode an identical CDR3 as well. The J gene is TRBJ2-5, the V gene TRBV5-1; maybe TRBD1 (6 bases). This CDR3 is 14 amino acids long. V was shortened by 0 bases and J by 5 bases, with 11 bases between the two germline ends. Germline CDR1 and CDR2: SGHRS and YFSETQ. DNA of the CDR3: TGCGCCAGCAGCTTGGTTGGGGGCAGGGAGACCCAGTACTTC. It encodes CASSLVGGRETQYF.

This clone has more than one count but fewer than ten. This chain uses TRBV27 with TRBJ2-7; 12 bases are shared with TRBD1. Germline CDR1 and CDR2: MNHEY and SMNVEV (reference sequence). Trimming removed 3 bases from V and 5 bases from J; junction bases left unmatched: 8. The CDR3 is 16 residues long. The CDR3 loop is CASSLRGQGAPDEQYF. CDR3 DNA sequence: TGTGCCAGCAGTTTGCGGGGACAGGGGGCGCCGGACGAGCAGTACTTC.

The CDR3 DNA follows: TGTGCCAGCAGTGCGGACAGACGGATCACCGGGGAGCTGTTTTTT. The encoded protein is CASSADRRITGELFF. The chain is built from TRBV27 and TRBJ2-2; D possibly corresponds to TRBD1 (6 bases). The CDR3 totals 15 residues. With 5 bases removed from V and 4 bases from J, the gap between germline ends came to 14 bases. Per germline, CDR1 MNHEY and CDR2 SMNVEV (reference sequence).

The chain combines TRBV13 with TRBJ2-4, with D tentatively TRBD2 (8 bases). The germline gives CDR1 PRHDT, CDR2 FYEKMQ (reference sequence). V was cut by 4 bases and J by 0 bases, with 34 bases left in between. The CDR3 spans 23 residues. CDR3 sequence reads: CASSSRGTAGADGYVLAKNIQYF. The CDR3, as DNA: TGTGCCAGCAGCTCAAGGGGGACAGCGGGGGCGGACGGATATGTTTTAGCCAAAAACATTCAGTACTTC. Together with reference TRBV13 and TRBJ2-4, the CDR3 gives the full variable domain: AAGVIQSPRHLIKEKRETATLKCYPIPRHDTVYWYQQGPGQDPQFLISFYEKMQSDKGSIPDRFSAQQFSDYHSELNMSSLELGDSALYFCASSSRGTAGADGYVLAKNIQYFGAGTRLSVL.

This clone was observed once. The chain joins TRBV24-1 to TRBJ2-7, with a possible D match to TRBD2 (7 bases). With 4 bases removed from V and 6 bases from J, the gap between germline ends came to 9 bases. The CDR3 length is 12 residues. CDR1 KGHDR and CDR2 SFDVKD come from the germline V gene. The CDR3 DNA reads as TGTGCCACCAGTGAGGCGGGGGCCGAGCAGTACTTC. Translated, it gives CATSEAGAEQYF.

The genes are TRBV6-1 and TRBJ1-2; D might be TRBD1 (6 bases). Germline loops: CDR1 MNHNS, CDR2 SASEGT. V lost 2 bases and J lost 8, with 15 bases in between. The CDR3 length is 14 residues. The CDR3 nucleotides read TGTGCCAGCAGTGAAACAGGGACGGAAGGCGGCTACACCTTC. Protein sequence: CASSETGTEGGYTF.

The V call is TRBV5-1, the J call TRBJ2-3; the D is unclear. V was shortened by 4 bases and J by 0 bases, with 6 bases between the two germline ends. The CDR3 loop spans 13 amino acids. Germline V gives CDR1 SGHRS, CDR2 YFSETQ. The CDR3 reads CASSQISTDTQYF. Written as DNA, the CDR3 is TGCGCCAGCAGCCAGATCAGCACAGATACGCAGTATTTT. Complete variable domain (other parts from reference TRBV5-1 and TRBJ2-3): KAGVTQTPRYLIKTRGQQVTLSCSPISGHRSVSWYQQTPGQGLQFLFEYFSETQRNKGNFPGRFSGRQFSNSRSEMNVSTLELGDSALYLCASSQISTDTQYFGPGTRLTVL.

The rearrangement links TRBV3-1 (or the pseudogene TRBV3-2) to TRBJ1-5; 9 bases are shared with TRBD1. Trimming cost V 1 base and J 8 bases; bases outside gene matches: 9. Germline V gene sequence: CDR1 LGHDT, CDR2 YNNKEL (reference sequence). The CDR3 extends over 16 amino acids. CDR3 amino acids: CASSQGGQGGSKPQHF. CDR3 nucleotides: TGTGCCAGCAGCCAAGGGGGACAGGGAGGGAGTAAGCCCCAGCATTTT.

The V call is TRBV6-5, the J call TRBJ1-5; weak D call: TRBD1 (6 bases). Trimming removed 8 bases from V and 11 bases from J, with 16 bases in between. CDR3 size: 12 residues. CDR1 and CDR2 from the germline V gene are MNHEY and SVGAGI. CDR3 DNA: TGTGCCAGCGGAGCGGGACAATCAGCCCAGCATTTT. It encodes CASGAGQSAQHF.